The 9 T cell receptor beta chains presented below share a single source sample, sequenced in a study of cytomegalovirus exposure and HLA in healthy donors. PCR involved 60 Vbeta and 13 Jbeta primers. Method: immunoSEQ multiplex PCR; TCRdb's copy keeps in-frame clones and lacks some. The sample shows approximately 150,000 clones, roughly 86% of them seen only once. Input material: PBMCs. The receptors derive from a girl under 18 in good health and CMV-seropositive.

The chain is built from TRBV5-4 and TRBJ2-5; D uncertain. The J call could be wrong; TRBJ2-7 is a better fit for the DNA end. The CDR3 covers 11 residues. The germline gives CDR1 SGHNT, CDR2 YYREEE (reference sequence). CDR3 in amino acids: CASSSSYEQYF. The CDR3 region has the DNA TGTGCCAGCAGCTCCTCCTACGAGCAGTACTTC.

V gene TRBV6-1 combines with J gene TRBJ1-1, with 8 bases that match TRBD1. The junction had 2 bases not matched to a gene; V was cut back by 7 bases and J by 7 bases. Germline V lookup: CDR1 MNHNS, CDR2 SASEGT. The length of the CDR3 is 11 residues. DNA for the CDR3: TGTGCCAGCACGGACAGGGTTGAAGCTTTCTTT. Amino acids: CASTDRVEAFF.

The chain recombines TRBV10-3 with TRBJ1-2; TRBD1 aligns across 7 bases. Unmatched junction bases numbered 17, after V lost 10 bases and J lost 0 bases. Germline values: CDR1 ENHRY, CDR2 SYGVKD. This CDR3 region has 17 residues. CDR3 nucleotides: TGTGCCACTGGGGACAGACCCCTATCACTTCCTAACTATGGCTACACCTTC. Translating it yields CATGDRPLSLPNYGYTF.

V and J are TRBV6-5 and TRBJ2-1; 7 positions agree with TRBD2. CDR3 length: 14 amino acids. V trimming: 2 bases; J trimming: 7 bases; junction bases outside the gene matches: 5. Germline lookup yields CDR1 MNHEY and CDR2 SVGAGI. CDR3 in DNA: TGTGCCAGCAGTTACCAGCGGGGACCTAATGAGCAGTTCTTC. Amino acid sequence: CASSYQRGPNEQFF.

J is TRBJ2-3 and V is TRBV9; D not resolved. With 0 bases removed from V and 0 bases from J, the gap between germline ends came to 5 bases. CDR1 SGDLS and CDR2 YYNGEE come from the germline V gene. CDR3 length: 14 residues. The CDR3 reads CASSVESSTDTQYF. CDR3 nucleotides: TGTGCCAGCAGCGTAGAGAGCAGCACAGATACGCAGTATTTT.

The chain joins TRBV5-1 to TRBJ1-1; TRBD1 matches at 8 bases. The length of the CDR3 is 16 residues. CDR1 and CDR2 (germline): SGHRS, YFSETQ. V shed 3 bases, J shed 5 bases, and the junction held 12 bases outside the gene matches. The CDR3 sequence is CASSSSDRVVDTEAFF. CDR3 bases: TGCGCCAGCAGCTCATCGGACAGGGTCGTAGATACTGAAGCTTTCTTT.

The rearrangement joins TRBV10-1 to TRBJ2-1, with 8 bases lining up with TRBD2. In germline, CDR1 is WNHNN, CDR2 SYGVQD (reference sequence). The V and J ends lost 2 bases and 4 bases, in that order; junction bases with no gene match: 7. The CDR3 length is 16 residues. CDR3 protein: CASSEGPSGRYNEQFF. The CDR3 nucleotides are TGCGCCAGCAGTGAGGGCCCTAGCGGGCGGTACAATGAGCAGTTCTTC.

The chain carries TRBV11-3 and TRBJ2-2; D remains unclear. The CDR3 covers 12 residues. Germline V CDR1 and CDR2: SGHNT, YENEEA. With 2 bases removed from V and 6 bases from J, the gap between germline ends came to 4 bases. The CDR3 DNA is TGTGCCAGCAGCTTACGGTCCGGGGAGCTGTTTTTT. It encodes CASSLRSGELFF.

The chain combines TRBV28 with TRBJ1-5; 9 bases line up with TRBD1. Trimming took 6 bases from V and 7 from J; bases not matched to a gene: 10. This CDR3 spans 15 amino acids. Germline CDR1 is MDHEN and CDR2 is SYDVKM. This CDR3 is CASSLPQGARQPQHF. The CDR3 nucleotides are TGTGCCAGCAGCCTACCACAGGGGGCACGGCAGCCCCAGCATTTT. The entire variable domain, with the rest obtained from reference TRBV28 and TRBJ1-5, is as follows: DVKVTQSSRYLVKRTGEKVFLECVQDMDHENMFWYRQDPGLGLRLIYFSYDVKMKEKGDIPEGYSVSREKKERFSLILESASTNQTSMYLCASSLPQGARQPQHFGDGTRLSIL.